Following are 26 T cell receptor beta chains from one sample sequenced in a study of vaccination and CD4 T cells after COVID-19. The treatment: approximately 10-day PBMC culture with coronavirus spike peptide pools or control peptides (ViraFEST assay). Their cognate antigens are unknown. Cultured CD4+ T cells had their DNA profiled by the Oncomine TCR Beta short-read assay. TCRdb analysed the PCR reads with MiXCR anew, one entry per CDR3 protein. Among under 25,000 distinct CDR3 sequences, around 55% were seen once, and the ten largest hold 7.5%. The sequenced sample consisted of CD4+ T cells from blood, cultured in vitro. The receptors derive from a human donor who had recovered from COVID-19.

The rearrangement links TRBV30 to TRBJ1-5; 7 nucleotides line up with TRBD1. The CDR3 covers 13 residues. Germline loops: CDR1 GTSNPN, CDR2 SVGIG (reference sequence). The trim removed 1 base at V and 6 bases at J, leaving 3 bases unmatched. CDR3 sequence (DNA): TGTGCCTGGAGTGGAGGGGGCGGTCAGCCCCAGCATTTT. Translation: CAWSGGGGQPQHF.

This chain links TRBV6-5 with TRBJ2-7; a weak D match, TRBD1 (5 bases). Germline V gene data show CDR1 as MNHEY and CDR2 as SVGAGI. V was pared by 0 bases and J by 0 bases, with 18 bases between. This CDR3 region has 18 residues. The CDR3 region has the DNA TGTGCCAGCAGTTACTCCTTCAGGGCAGGGATTAGCTCCTACGAGCAGTACTTC. Protein: CASSYSFRAGISSYEQYF.

This clonotype has a handful of counts. The chain recombines TRBV24-1 with TRBJ2-1; D is perhaps TRBD2 (5 bases). This CDR3 is 15 amino acids long. V lost 4 bases and J lost 7, with 16 bases in between. CDR1 is KGHDR, CDR2 SFDVKD, per germline. The CDR3 DNA is TGTGCCACCAGTGACACCCGACCTCCGGGGAATGAGCAGTTCTTC. The encoded protein is CATSDTRPPGNEQFF.

The chain uses TRBV12-3 or TRBV12-4 and TRBJ1-1; unclear D gene. CDR3 length equals 12 residues. Trimming stripped 3 bases from V and 1 base from J, with 3 bases between. CDR3 bases: TGTGCCAGCAGTTTTTGGAACACTGAAGCTTTCTTT. This sequence encodes CASSFWNTEAFF.

This clonotype has just a few counts. This chain uses TRBV6-1 with TRBJ1-2; no clear D. Germline V gives CDR1 MNHNS, CDR2 SASEGT. Deletions cut 6 bases from V and 5 bases from J, with 7 bases between. There are 11 residues in the CDR3. The DNA for the CDR3 is TGTGCCAGCAGGAGGGATTATGGCTACACCTTC. It codes for CASRRDYGYTF.

This clonotype was observed a handful of times. The rearrangement joins TRBV10-3 to TRBJ1-2, with 10 bases lining up with TRBD1. This CDR3 region has 12 residues. With 10 bases clipped from V and 7 bases from J, the junction kept 6 bases outside the gene matches. CDR1 ENHRY and CDR2 SYGVKD come from the germline V gene. CDR3 amino acids: CATSRTGGGYTF. CDR3 sequence (DNA): TGTGCCACAAGCCGGACAGGGGGTGGCTACACCTTC.

This clonotype was counted a few times. This sequence joins TRBV20-1 and TRBJ2-5, with TRBD1 identical over 12 bases. The ends lost 3 bases at V and 6 bases at J; junction bases unmatched: 11. The CDR3 length is 16 residues. Germline values: CDR1 DFQATT, CDR2 SNEGSKA (reference sequence). The CDR3 here is CSARIIGTGGTQTQYF. As DNA, the CDR3 is TGCAGTGCTAGGATTATTGGGACAGGGGGCACTCAGACCCAGTACTTC.

CDR3 loop: CASSWTGTYGYTF. The CDR3 nucleotides are TGTGCCAGCAGTTGGACAGGGACCTATGGCTACACCTTC. The chain combines TRBV6-5 with TRBJ1-2; 8 bases map to TRBD1. CDR1 MNHEY and CDR2 SVGAGI come from the germline V gene. CDR3 length: 13 amino acids. Trimming took 4 bases from V and 4 from J; bases not matched to a gene: 2.

The gene calls are TRBV7-9 and TRBJ1-4; TRBD1 is a possible D gene (6 bases). Germline V gene lookup returns CDR1 SEHNR and CDR2 FQNEAQ (reference sequence). Trimming pared 5 bases from V and 8 bases from J, leaving 18 bases between. The CDR3 loop spans 15 amino acids. CDR3: CASSADRIQGEKLFF. DNA of the CDR3: TGTGCCAGCAGCGCCGACAGGATCCAAGGGGAAAAACTGTTTTTT. The variable domain in full, completed from reference TRBV7-9 and TRBJ1-4, reads DTGVSQNPRHKITKRGQNVTFRCDPISEHNRLYWYRQTLGQGPEFLTYFQNEAQLEKSRLLSDRFSAERPKGSFSTLEIQRTEQGDSAMYLCASSADRIQGEKLFFGSGTQLSVL.

The CDR3 DNA sequence: TGCAGTGCTAGTCAGACTAATGAAAAACTGTTTTTT. Protein product: CSASQTNEKLFF. The chain employs TRBV20-1 and TRBJ1-4; D gene ambiguous. The ends were cut back, 3 bases at V and 2 bases at J, with 4 bases in the middle. Germline V lookup: CDR1 DFQATT, CDR2 SNEGSKA (reference sequence). The CDR3 sequence is 12 residues long.

This clonotype has a handful of counts. This sequence joins TRBV12-3 or TRBV12-4 and TRBJ1-1; a weak D match, TRBD1 (5 bases). V was clipped by 0 bases and J by 6 bases, with 8 bases between them. CDR3 length: 13 amino acids. CDR3 sequence: CASSLARGAEAFF. The CDR3 DNA follows: TGTGCCAGCAGTTTAGCGCGGGGGGCTGAAGCTTTCTTT.

The chain links TRBV20-1 to TRBJ1-1; D is ambiguous. V lost 3 bases and J 5 bases, leaving 10 bases between the germline ends. The CDR3 has 12 amino acids. Germline CDR1 and CDR2: DFQATT and SNEGSKA (reference sequence). Here the CDR3 reads CSARSGSTEAFF. The CDR3 DNA sequence: TGCAGTGCTAGGTCGGGTTCGACTGAAGCTTTCTTT.

The CDR3 loop is CASSVGLQETQYF. The CDR3 nucleotides are TGTGCCAGCAGTGTGGGACTGCAAGAGACCCAGTACTTC. The chain has TRBV28 and TRBJ2-5; a possible D gene is TRBD2 (6 bases). The CDR3 runs 13 residues. Germline values: CDR1 MDHEN, CDR2 SYDVKM. V lost 5 bases to trimming and J lost 2 bases, with 9 bases between them.

The J gene is TRBJ1-2, the V gene TRBV11-2; D gene ambiguous. Germline CDR1 is SGHAT and CDR2 is FQNNGV. This CDR3 spans 14 amino acids. Between the trimmed V and J ends, which lost 3 bases and 8 bases, there was a span of 16 bases. The CDR3 sequence is CASSFSTGLSGYTF. Written as DNA, the CDR3 is TGTGCCAGCAGCTTTTCGACCGGACTAAGCGGCTACACCTTC.

The rearrangement joins TRBV30 to TRBJ2-5; D gene unclear. V shed 3 bases and J shed 2 bases, with 4 bases lying between them. CDR3 length: 11 residues. Germline V gene sequence: CDR1 GTSNPN, CDR2 SVGIG (reference sequence). The CDR3 region is CAWSVQETQYF. CDR3 coding DNA: TGTGCCTGGAGCGTTCAAGAGACCCAGTACTTC.

The chain recombines TRBV24-1 with TRBJ2-1; D could derive from TRBD1 or TRBD2 (5 bases each). The germline CDR1 and CDR2 sequences are KGHDR and SFDVKD. The V gene lost 6 bases and the J gene lost 4 bases, with 18 bases spanning the gap. The CDR3 consists of 16 residues. CDR3 loop: CATSPPSGTGYNEQFF. In DNA, the CDR3 is TGTGCCACCAGTCCCCCCTCCGGGACGGGTTACAATGAGCAGTTCTTC.

The gene calls are TRBV20-1 and TRBJ1-1, with D maybe TRBD1 (5 bases). Germline lookup yields CDR1 DFQATT and CDR2 SNEGSKA (reference sequence). The CDR3 covers 15 residues. Trimming left V 5 bases short and J 0 bases short, with 16 bases between. DNA of the CDR3: TGCAGTGCTCCCTCCCGAGGGGCCATGAACACTGAAGCTTTCTTT. This sequence encodes CSAPSRGAMNTEAFF.

The chain carries TRBV7-3 and TRBJ2-3; D is ambiguous. The CDR3 loop spans 13 amino acids. V lost 1 base and J 4 bases, leaving 6 bases between the germline ends. CDR1 is SGHTA and CDR2 is FQGTGA in the germline V gene. DNA of the CDR3: TGTGCCAGCAGCTTAAGTGGGTCAGATACGCAGTATTTT. Translation gives CASSLSGSDTQYF.

The gene calls are TRBV20-1 and TRBJ2-3; 12 positions match TRBD2. The CDR3 contains 15 residues. Germline trimming cut 2 bases from V and 3 bases from J; bases unmatched to any gene: 3. Germline V gene lookup returns CDR1 DFQATT and CDR2 SNEGSKA (reference sequence). In DNA, the CDR3 is TGCAGTGCTAGAACTAGCGGGAGGTTTACAGATACGCAGTATTTT. Its translation is CSARTSGRFTDTQYF.

The rearrangement uses TRBV11-2 and TRBJ2-5; no firm D call. V lost 4 bases and J 4 bases, leaving 7 bases between the germline ends. The CDR3 has 12 amino acids. Germline lookup yields CDR1 SGHAT and CDR2 FQNNGV. The CDR3 region has the DNA TGTGCCAGCAGCTCCCGACTAGAGACCCAGTACTTC. The encoded protein is CASSSRLETQYF.

The chain recombines TRBV5-4 with TRBJ2-5; a possible D gene is TRBD2 (6 bases). The germline V gene has CDR1 SGHNT and CDR2 YYREEE (reference sequence). The CDR3 contains 14 residues. Trimming stripped 4 bases from V and 5 bases from J, with 15 bases between. This CDR3 reads CASSRPGDDETQYF. The CDR3 DNA follows: TGTGCCAGCAGCCGCCCGGGAGATGATGAGACCCAGTACTTC.

The chain recombines TRBV6-5 with TRBJ2-7; 10 nucleotides align to TRBD2. CDR1 and CDR2 (germline): MNHEY, SVGAGI. J lost 0 bases, V lost 2 bases, and 7 bases had no gene match. The CDR3 spans 17 residues. The CDR3, as DNA: TGTGCCAGCAGTTACCCGTGGACTAGCGGCAGCTCCTACGAGCAGTACTTC. This encodes CASSYPWTSGSSYEQYF.

CDR3 sequence reads: CAWSATGGYNEQFF. The CDR3 nucleotides read TGTGCCTGGAGTGCGACAGGGGGCTACAATGAGCAGTTCTTC. The genes are TRBV30 and TRBJ2-1; 9 positions agree with TRBD1. Germline V gene lookup returns CDR1 GTSNPN and CDR2 SVGIG (reference sequence). V lost 1 base and J lost 3; bases outside the gene matches: 1. The CDR3 runs 14 residues.

This rearrangement joins TRBV7-3 to TRBJ1-1; D possibly corresponds to TRBD1 (5 bases). CDR1 and CDR2 (germline): SGHTA, FQGTGA. This CDR3 spans 14 amino acids. V was trimmed by 4 bases and J by 4 bases, leaving 13 bases between them. The CDR3: CASSSQGRGTEAFF. For the CDR3, the DNA is TGTGCCAGCAGCTCCCAGGGTCGGGGCACTGAAGCTTTCTTT.

This sequence joins TRBV27 and TRBJ2-2, with D perhaps TRBD2 (7 bases). Trimming removed 2 bases at V and 7 bases at J, with 14 bases between. Per germline, CDR1 MNHEY and CDR2 SMNVEV (reference sequence). This CDR3 has 15 residues. As DNA, the CDR3 is TGTGCCAGCAGTTTAAGGGGGAGGGCCGGCGGGGAGCTGTTTTTT. Its protein product is CASSLRGRAGGELFF.

This chain uses TRBV19 with TRBJ2-5; 9 bases line up with TRBD1. Germline V lookup: CDR1 LNHDA, CDR2 SQIVND (reference sequence). With V trimmed by 7 bases and J by 3 bases, 9 bases remained unmatched. The CDR3 has 15 residues. The CDR3 is CASTKGGQGEETQYF. The DNA of the CDR3 is TGTGCCAGTACCAAGGGGGGACAGGGAGAAGAGACCCAGTACTTC.